This T cell receptor beta chain was recorded in a study of OX40 agonist ivuxolimab in advanced cancers. Regarding this clone: The antigen remains undetermined.

Profiling relied on immunoSEQ multiplex PCR, and the TCRdb table lists in-frame clones only, not all of them. The repertoire holds some 140,000 clones, with roughly nine tenths as singletons. Study-level points and caveats: Low normalized clonal expansion also occurred in some nonresponding patients. Expanded peripheral T cell antigen specificity was not determined.

Germline-derived CDR1 and CDR2 are SNHLY and FYNNEI. The CDR3 runs 16 residues. V lost 0 bases, J lost 7 bases, and 11 bases stayed unmatched. The source of this sequence is an adult with an advanced solid tumor such as melanoma, head and neck, liver or kidney cancer. This chain joins TRBV2 and TRBJ1-2; the match to TRBD1 covers 7 bases. The sequencing used CD4+ or CD8+ T cells sorted from blood, collected in a trial of the OX40 agonist ivuxolimab. Here the CDR3 DNA reads TGTGCCAGCAGTGAAGCTCCGGGACAGACGCTTGGTGGCTACACCTTC. This encodes CASSEAPGQTLGGYTF.